This TCR beta chain was sequenced during a study of blood T cells in healthy people across ages (dated by TCRdb to the mid-2010s). For context, the study as a whole: In model experiments, template switching captured roughly one uniquely barcoded TCR beta cDNA molecule for every two T cells. The study measured age-related changes in TCR beta repertoire diversity using deep sequencing normalized with unique cDNA molecular identifiers. The donors were divided into four age groups: young (average around 17 years), middle-aged (roughly 40), aged (about 60) and long-lived (approximately 74). To avoid experimental bias, donors of different ages were spread randomly across the sequencing lanes. The study analyzed two additional independent replicas of 1 million unique cDNA reads from the same blood draw for two donors, one aged 18 to 29 and one aged 80 or older.

The library was produced with 5' RACE. The sequencer was an Illumina HiSeq 2500. A second PCR of roughly 7 to 11 cycles was performed with a sample-barcoded 5' primer and a J-beta primer mix. A template-switch 5' adaptor carrying 12 random nucleotides introduced a unique molecular identifier onto each TCR beta cDNA molecule. At least 2.5 million CDR3-containing paired-end reads were obtained from each sample. First-strand cDNA synthesis was performed from all RNA using the Mint cDNA synthesis kit, with priming by a TRBC-specific oligonucleotide. After uracil-DNA glycosylase treatment, a first 18-cycle PCR used universal primers M1SS and BC2_uni_R on all cDNA. Per the source publication's procedure: Normalization of each sample was performed by random selection of 1 million high-quality reads, each carrying a distinct molecular identifier. Instead of being binned into consensus sequences, reads with shared molecular identifiers were discarded. MiTCR, set to a Q25 quality threshold and the strictest error-elimination algorithm, was used for CDR3 identification, clonotype clustering and error correction. A nonparametric unseen species model using Euler transformation provided a lower-bound estimate of total TCR beta diversity. In-frame beta chains were kept once TCRdb had trimmed the public reads at Q25 with fastp and called clones with MiXCR. Rows with one shared CDR3 protein collapse into an entry with the most common genes and DNA. These V and J calls rely on TCRdb rather than the paper's analysis. The sample table holds more than 800,000 distinct CDR3 sequences, of which around 28% were seen once. Of the sample, approximately 15% is held by the ten largest clones.

CDR1 SGHRS and CDR2 YFSETQ were looked up in the germline V gene. V is reduced by 3 bases and J by 11 bases, leaving a spacing of 14 bases between them. Taken from cysteine to phenylalanine, the CDR3 has 12 residues. Here the CDR3 DNA is all that survives: 36 bases in frame from base 1. A remark on this clonotype: The target of this receptor is not known. This may be a read error, as it is one base from a much larger clone.

Points the paper makes about the study in general: The long-lived group showed more naive CD4+ T cells, fewer expanded clones and increased TCR diversity than the aged group, suggesting age selection. There was a strong correlation between observed TCR beta diversity and the percentage of naive T cells measured by flow cytometry. As age increased, observed TCR beta diversity per million T cells dropped in a roughly linear way, and a significant reduction was already evident by age around 41. Bulk unsorted PBMC profiling prevented conclusive comparison of naive and antigen-experienced compartments. Because donor CMV infection status was unknown, age-related changes in expanded clonotypes were potentially confounded. Estimates of total diversity based on one million sequenced T cells were regarded as lower bounds and as underestimates.

The donors were some 39 Caucasian individuals from Russia, aged roughly 6 to 100 years, who were systemically healthy. Ten milliliters of peripheral blood were drawn from each donor into EDTA-treated Vacutainer tubes. PBMCs were isolated by Ficoll-Paque density-gradient centrifugation, with at least 6.5 million obtained per sample. Trizol reagent was used to extract total RNA from PBMCs, with at least 5.5 micrograms per sample. For every donor, an aliquot of PBMCs went through flow cytometry to measure the percentages of naive CD45RAhigh/CD27high T cells. The TCR originated in a woman aged 80 or over in good health. The chain links TRBV5-1 with TRBJ2-5, with the identity of the D gene unclear. Sequencing was carried out using blood. The DNA sequence is TGCGCCAGCAGCTGGCCAGGTAATGAGCAGTACTTC. This codes for CASSWPGNEQYF.